Sequencing of this TCR beta chain was carried out in a study of cytomegalovirus exposure and HLA in healthy donors. The study, taken as a whole, reports: For most TCR beta V segments, an earlier analysis put the productive rate at about 90% or about 30% of the time.

There are 11 residues in the CDR3. Trimming at V came to 8 bases and at J to 8 bases, leaving 5 bases not matched to a gene. CDR1 MNHEY and CDR2 SVGAGI come from the germline V gene. PCR primers comprised 60 Vbeta and 13 Jbeta primers. This table comes from immunoSEQ multiplex PCR, and its TCRdb copy is limited to in-frame clones, with some not included. The sample lists fewer than 200,000 clones, 75% to 90% occurring once. In regard to this clone: As yet, its antigen is unknown.

The J gene is TRBJ1-1, the V gene TRBV6-5; 7 bases line up with TRBD1. Sequencing was done on a sample of PBMCs. The origin of this receptor is a woman aged 18-29 years in good health and CMV-seronegative. The CDR3 reads CASLWTGEAFF. CDR3 coding DNA: TGTGCCAGCCTTTGGACAGGCGAAGCTTTCTTT.